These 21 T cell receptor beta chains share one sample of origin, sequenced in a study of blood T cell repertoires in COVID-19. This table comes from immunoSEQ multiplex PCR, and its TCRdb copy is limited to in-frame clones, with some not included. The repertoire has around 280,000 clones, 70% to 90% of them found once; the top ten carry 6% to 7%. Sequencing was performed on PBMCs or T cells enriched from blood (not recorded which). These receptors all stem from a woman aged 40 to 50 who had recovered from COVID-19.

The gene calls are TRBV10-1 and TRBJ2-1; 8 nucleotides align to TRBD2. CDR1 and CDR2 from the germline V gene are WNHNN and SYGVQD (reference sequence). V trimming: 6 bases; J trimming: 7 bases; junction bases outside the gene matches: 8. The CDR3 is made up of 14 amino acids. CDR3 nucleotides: TGCGCCAGCAGCGAACTAGCGGAAGGGAATGAGCAGTTCTTC. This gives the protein CASSELAEGNEQFF.

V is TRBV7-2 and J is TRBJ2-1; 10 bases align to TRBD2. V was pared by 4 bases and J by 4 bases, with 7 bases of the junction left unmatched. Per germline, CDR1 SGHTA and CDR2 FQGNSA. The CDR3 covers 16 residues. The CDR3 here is CASSWPGLATYNEQFF. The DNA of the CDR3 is TGTGCCAGCAGCTGGCCGGGACTAGCGACATACAATGAGCAGTTCTTC. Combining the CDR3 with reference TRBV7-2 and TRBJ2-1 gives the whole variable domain GAGVSQSPSNKVTEKGKDVELRCDPISGHTALYWYRQSLGQGLEFLIYFQGNSAPDKSGLPSDRFSAERTGGSVSTLTIQRTQQEDSAVYLCASSWPGLATYNEQFFGPGTRLTVL.

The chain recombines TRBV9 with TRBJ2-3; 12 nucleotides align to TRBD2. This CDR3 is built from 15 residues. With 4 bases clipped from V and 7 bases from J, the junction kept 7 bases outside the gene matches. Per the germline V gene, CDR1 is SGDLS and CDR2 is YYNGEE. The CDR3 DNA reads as TGTGCCAGCAGCTTACAGACTAGCGGGAGAAATACGCAGTATTTT. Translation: CASSLQTSGRNTQYF.

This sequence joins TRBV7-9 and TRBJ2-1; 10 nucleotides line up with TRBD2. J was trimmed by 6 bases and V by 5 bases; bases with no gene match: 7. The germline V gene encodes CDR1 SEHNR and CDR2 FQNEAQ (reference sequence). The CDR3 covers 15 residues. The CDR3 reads CASSPAGLAFNEQFF. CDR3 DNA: TGTGCCAGCAGCCCGGCGGGACTAGCGTTCAATGAGCAGTTCTTC.

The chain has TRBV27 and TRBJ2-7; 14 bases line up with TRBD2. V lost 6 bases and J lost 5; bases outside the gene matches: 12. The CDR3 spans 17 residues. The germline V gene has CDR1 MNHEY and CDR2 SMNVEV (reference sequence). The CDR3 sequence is CASRGMRLAGGGDEQYF. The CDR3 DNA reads TGTGCCAGCAGAGGAATGAGACTAGCGGGAGGGGGTGACGAGCAGTACTTC.

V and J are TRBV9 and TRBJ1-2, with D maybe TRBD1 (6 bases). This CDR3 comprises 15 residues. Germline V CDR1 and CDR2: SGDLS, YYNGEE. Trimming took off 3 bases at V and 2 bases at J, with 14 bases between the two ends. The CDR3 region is CASSATHGTNYGYTF. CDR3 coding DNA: TGTGCCAGCAGCGCCACTCACGGGACAAACTATGGCTACACCTTC.

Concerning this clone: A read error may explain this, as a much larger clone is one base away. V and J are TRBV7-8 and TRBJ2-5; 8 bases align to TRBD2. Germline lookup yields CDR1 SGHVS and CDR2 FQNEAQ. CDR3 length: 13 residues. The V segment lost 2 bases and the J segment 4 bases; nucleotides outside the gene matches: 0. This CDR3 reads CASSLLAGETQYF. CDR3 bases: TGTGCCAGCAGCTTACTAGCGGGAGAGACCCAGTACTTC.

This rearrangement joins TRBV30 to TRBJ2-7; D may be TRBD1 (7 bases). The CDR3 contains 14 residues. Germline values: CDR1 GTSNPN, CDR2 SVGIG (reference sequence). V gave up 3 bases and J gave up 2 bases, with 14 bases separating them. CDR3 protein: CAWRPTGRTYEQYF. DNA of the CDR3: TGTGCCTGGAGGCCGACAGGGAGGACCTACGAGCAGTACTTC.

This CDR3 is CATSDSSRDYPSYEQYF. CDR3 in DNA: TGTGCCACCAGTGATTCGAGTCGGGACTACCCCTCCTACGAGCAGTACTTC. The rearrangement joins TRBV24-1 to TRBJ2-7; 7 bases agree with TRBD2. The CDR3 runs 17 residues. Germline trimming cut 2 bases from V and 0 bases from J; bases unmatched to any gene: 9. Germline CDR1 KGHDR, CDR2 SFDVKD.

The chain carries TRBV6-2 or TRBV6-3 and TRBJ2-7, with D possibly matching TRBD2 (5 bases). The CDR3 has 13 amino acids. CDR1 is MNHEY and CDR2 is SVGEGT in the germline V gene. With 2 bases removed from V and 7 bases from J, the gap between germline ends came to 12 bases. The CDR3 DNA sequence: TGTGCCAGCAGTTACGAGAGGGAGTGGGAGCAGTACTTC. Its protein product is CASSYEREWEQYF.

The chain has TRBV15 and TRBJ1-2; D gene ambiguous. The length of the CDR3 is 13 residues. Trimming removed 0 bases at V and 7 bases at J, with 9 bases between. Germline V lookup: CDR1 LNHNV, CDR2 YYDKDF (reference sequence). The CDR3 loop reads CATSRDLMAGYTF. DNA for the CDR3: TGTGCCACCAGCAGAGATCTCATGGCTGGCTACACCTTC.

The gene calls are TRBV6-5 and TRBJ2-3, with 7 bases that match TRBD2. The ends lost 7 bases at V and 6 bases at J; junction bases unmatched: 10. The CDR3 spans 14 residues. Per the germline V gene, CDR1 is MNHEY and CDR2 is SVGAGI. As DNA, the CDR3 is TGTGCCAGCAAACCAGGGAGGGCGGGTGATACGCAGTATTTT. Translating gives CASKPGRAGDTQYF.

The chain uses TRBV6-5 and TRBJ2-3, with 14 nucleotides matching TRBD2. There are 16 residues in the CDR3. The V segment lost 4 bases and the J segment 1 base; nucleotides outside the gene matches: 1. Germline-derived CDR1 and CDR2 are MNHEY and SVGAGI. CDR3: CASSSGLAGGTDTQYF. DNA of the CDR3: TGTGCCAGCAGTTCGGGACTAGCGGGGGGCACAGATACGCAGTATTTT.

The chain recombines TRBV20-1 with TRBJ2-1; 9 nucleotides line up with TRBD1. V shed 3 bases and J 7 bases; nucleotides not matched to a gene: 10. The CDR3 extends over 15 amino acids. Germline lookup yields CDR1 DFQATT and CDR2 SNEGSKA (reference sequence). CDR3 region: CSASSPGQGFNEQFF. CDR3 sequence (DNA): TGCAGTGCTAGTTCGCCGGGACAGGGCTTTAATGAGCAGTTCTTC.

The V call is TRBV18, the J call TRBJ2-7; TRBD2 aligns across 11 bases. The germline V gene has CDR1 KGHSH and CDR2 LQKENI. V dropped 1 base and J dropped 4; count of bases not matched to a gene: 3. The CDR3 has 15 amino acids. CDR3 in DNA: TGTGCCAGCTCACCACTTGGGACTAGCGGTTACGAGCAGTACTTC. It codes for CASSPLGTSGYEQYF.

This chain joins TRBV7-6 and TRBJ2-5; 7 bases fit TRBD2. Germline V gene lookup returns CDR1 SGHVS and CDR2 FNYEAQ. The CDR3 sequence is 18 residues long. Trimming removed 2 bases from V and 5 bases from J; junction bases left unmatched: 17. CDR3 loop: CASSLSVGWGRAGETQYF. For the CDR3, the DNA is TGTGCCAGCAGCTTATCGGTCGGATGGGGGAGGGCCGGGGAGACCCAGTACTTC.

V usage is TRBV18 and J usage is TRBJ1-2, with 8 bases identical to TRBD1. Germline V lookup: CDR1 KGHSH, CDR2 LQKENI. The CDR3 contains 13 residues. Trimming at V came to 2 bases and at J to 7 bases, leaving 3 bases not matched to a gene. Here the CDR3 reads CASSPRTGSGYTF. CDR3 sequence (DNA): TGTGCCAGCTCACCAAGGACAGGGTCTGGCTACACCTTC. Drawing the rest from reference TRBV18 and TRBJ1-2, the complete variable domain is NAGVMQNPRHLVRRRGQEARLRCSPMKGHSHVYWYRQLPEEGLKFMVYLQKENIIDESGMPKERFSAEFPKEGPSILRIQQVVRGDSAAYFCASSPRTGSGYTFGSGTRLTVV.

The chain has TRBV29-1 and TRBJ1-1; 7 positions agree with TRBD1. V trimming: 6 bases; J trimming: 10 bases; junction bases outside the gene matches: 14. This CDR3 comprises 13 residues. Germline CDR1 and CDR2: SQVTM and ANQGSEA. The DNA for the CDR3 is TGCAGCGTCCGGACAGGCCCGGCGGAGGGAGCTTTCTTT. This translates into CSVRTGPAEGAFF.

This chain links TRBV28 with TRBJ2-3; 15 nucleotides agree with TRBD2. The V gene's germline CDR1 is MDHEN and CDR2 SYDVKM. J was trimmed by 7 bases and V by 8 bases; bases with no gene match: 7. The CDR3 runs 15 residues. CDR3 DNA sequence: TGTGCCAGCTCCGGACTAGCGGGAGGGACGTATACGCAGTATTTT. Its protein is CASSGLAGGTYTQYF.

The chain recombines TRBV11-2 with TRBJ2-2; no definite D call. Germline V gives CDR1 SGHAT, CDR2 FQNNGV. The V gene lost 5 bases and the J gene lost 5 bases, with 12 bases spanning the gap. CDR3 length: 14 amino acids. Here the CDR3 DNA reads TGTGCCAGCAGCCAAGTAACTTGGACCGGGGAGCTGTTTTTT. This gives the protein CASSQVTWTGELFF.

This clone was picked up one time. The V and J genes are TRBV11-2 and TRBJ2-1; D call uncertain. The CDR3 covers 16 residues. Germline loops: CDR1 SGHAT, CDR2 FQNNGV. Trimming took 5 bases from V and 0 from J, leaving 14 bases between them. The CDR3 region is CASSHLLASSYNEQFF. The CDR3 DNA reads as TGTGCCAGCAGCCACCTGCTCGCGAGCTCCTACAATGAGCAGTTCTTC.